Listed below are T cell receptor beta chains from one sample, sequenced in a study of blood T cell repertoires in COVID-19. The data were produced by immunoSEQ multiplex PCR, yet TCRdb's version contains in-frame clones alone and is incomplete. The sample records 100,000 to 120,000 clones, 75% to 90% being singletons. The sample comprised peripheral blood. These receptors were collected from a woman aged 55 to 70 with COVID-19, enrolled during active disease. CDR3s include the opening cysteine and the closing phenylalanine or tryptophan. The D gene is left open where the match is weak. Size tells how often a clone was seen (once, few, many) or the class of an expanded clone, and some rows leave it out.

>-|many|TRBV10-2|TRBJ1-1
CASKGPGGRRLNTEAFF
TGCGCCAGCAAAGGTCCGGGCGGGCGCAGACTGAACACTGAAGCTTTCTTT
>TRBD1|-|TRBV9|TRBJ2-3
CASSRLQGTGTDTQYF
TGTGCCAGCAGCAGACTACAGGGGACGGGCACAGATACGCAGTATTTT
>-|-|TRBV7-2|TRBJ1-2
CASSLVDGANYGYTF
TGTGCCAGCAGCTTAGTGGACGGGGCTAACTATGGCTACACCTTC
>TRBD1|few|TRBV9|TRBJ2-3
CASSMTGAPTDTQYF
TGTGCCAGCAGCATGACAGGGGCGCCCACAGATACGCAGTATTTT
>-|once|TRBV4-1|TRBJ1-1
CASSPRAGSNTEAFF
TGCGCCAGCAGCCCCCGCGCGGGGTCGAACACTGAAGCTTTCTTT
>TRBD2|-|TRBV5-1|TRBJ2-1
CASSSSGGDYNEQFF
TGCGCCAGCAGCTCTAGCGGGGGGGATTACAATGAGCAGTTCTTC
>TRBD2|-|TRBV19|TRBJ2-1
CASSPALRTRPNEQFF
TGTGCCAGTAGCCCAGCCCTCCGGACTAGGCCGAATGAGCAGTTCTTC
>TRBD2|-|TRBV7-9|TRBJ2-7
CASSLGAGPYEQYF
TGTGCCAGCAGCTTAGGAGCGGGGCCCTACGAGCAGTACTTC
>TRBD1|-|TRBV7-9|TRBJ2-1
CASSLETGPYNEQFF
TGTGCCAGCAGCTTAGAGACAGGGCCCTACAATGAGCAGTTCTTC
>TRBD2|-|TRBV5-1|TRBJ2-5
CASSLVLAGGPGETQYF
TGCGCCAGCAGCTTGGTACTAGCGGGGGGGCCGGGTGAGACCCAGTACTTC
>TRBD2|-|TRBV19|TRBJ2-1
CASTRGEYGGQFF
TGTGCCAGTACCCGGGGGGAATACGGTGGGCAGTTCTTC
>-|-|TRBV6-5|TRBJ1-2
CASSYQGLNYGYTF
TGTGCCAGCAGTTACCAGGGACTTAACTATGGCTACACCTTC
>-|-|TRBV15|TRBJ1-4
CATSRGRGATNEKLFF
TGTGCCACCAGCAGAGGAAGGGGTGCAACTAATGAAAAACTGTTTTTT
>-|-|TRBV11-2|TRBJ2-7
CASSLGSFTSYEQYF
TGTGCCAGCAGCTTAGGATCGTTCACCAGCTACGAGCAGTACTTC
>-|-|TRBV19|TRBJ1-1
CASSIDRVNTEAFF
TGTGCCAGTAGTATAGACAGGGTGAACACTGAAGCTTTCTTT
>TRBD1|-|TRBV7-9|TRBJ2-7
CASSLDRDSTYEQYF
TGTGCCAGCAGCTTAGACCGGGACAGTACCTACGAGCAGTACTTC
>-|-|TRBV19|TRBJ1-2
CASSIGSNYGYTF
TGTGCCAGTAGTATCGGGTCTAACTATGGCTACACCTTC
>TRBD1|-|TRBV15|TRBJ1-1
CATSRLRGQGDTEAFF
TGTGCCACCAGCAGACTTAGGGGACAGGGGGACACTGAAGCTTTCTTT
>TRBD2|-|TRBV13|TRBJ2-7
CASSVAGSTYEQYF
TGTGCCAGCAGTGTAGCGGGTAGCACCTACGAGCAGTACTTC
>-|-|TRBV14|TRBJ1-2
CARRRDTYFPPF
TGTGCCAGACGCCGGGACACTTATTTTCCTCCCTTC
>-|-|TRBV14|TRBJ2-7
CASSSAYEQYF
TGTGCCAGCAGCAGCGCCTACGAGCAGTACTTC
>-|-|TRBV15|TRBJ2-2
CATSGGAGTGELFF
TGTGCCACCAGCGGGGGGGCGGGCACCGGGGAGCTGTTTTTT
>TRBD2|-|TRBV5-1|TRBJ2-3
CASSLRLAAPPLPKF
TGCGCCAGCAGCCTTCGACTAGCCGCCCCCCCGCTGCCCAAATTT
>TRBD1|-|TRBV5-1|TRBJ1-2
CASTTGGTDYGYTF
TGCGCCAGCACCACAGGGGGCACAGACTATGGCTACACCTTC
>-|few|TRBV29-1|TRBJ1-2
CSVGGSYGYTF
TGCAGCGTAGGGGGTTCCTATGGCTACACCTTC
>-|-|TRBV7-3|TRBJ2-2
CASRYSFGELFF
TGTGCCAGCAGATATAGTTTCGGGGAGCTGTTTTTT
>-|-|TRBV10-2|TRBJ2-2
CASSESRQAGELFF
TGCGCCAGCAGTGAGTCGCGACAGGCCGGGGAGCTGTTTTTT
>-|-|TRBV20-1|TRBJ2-1
CSARDYKFF
TGCAGTGCTAGAGATTATAAGTTCTTC
>TRBD2|-|TRBV7-2|TRBJ2-5
CASSPGTSGGSETQYF
TGTGCCAGCAGCCCCGGGACTAGCGGGGGGTCAGAGACCCAGTACTTC
>TRBD1|-|TRBV13|TRBJ1-4
CASSINRGRQTNEKLFF
TGTGCCAGCAGCATAAACAGGGGGCGGCAAACTAATGAAAAACTGTTTTTT
>TRBD1|few|TRBV7-8|TRBJ1-1
CASSLAGTGLSTEAFF
TGTGCCAGCAGCTTAGCCGGGACAGGGCTCTCCACTGAAGCTTTCTTT
>-|-|TRBV5-4|TRBJ2-7
CASSLNSYEQYF
TGTGCCAGCAGCTTGAACAGCTACGAGCAGTACTTC
>-|-|TRBV5-4|TRBJ1-2
CASSLQGVTNGYTF
TGTGCCAGCAGCCTCCAGGGTGTCACAAATGGCTACACCTTC
>TRBD1|-|TRBV2|TRBJ1-2
CASLRDRGVWGYGYTF
TGTGCCAGCCTCCGGGACAGGGGTGTTTGGGGCTATGGCTACACCTTC
>-|-|TRBV30|TRBJ1-6
CAWRVTGTSPLHF
TGTGCCTGGAGGGTTACAGGGACCTCACCCCTCCACTTT
>-|-|TRBV30|TRBJ2-3
CAWIKSGSTDTQYF
TGTGCCTGGATTAAGTCCGGGAGCACAGATACGCAGTATTTT
>TRBD1|-|TRBV6-5|TRBJ1-1
CASSYGDSSSTEAFF
TGTGCCAGCAGTTACGGGGACAGCTCAAGCACTGAAGCTTTCTTT
>-|-|TRBV12-3/TRBV12-4|TRBJ1-6
CASSLGSTPLHF
TGTGCCAGCAGCCTCGGGAGTACACCCCTCCACTTT
>TRBD1|-|TRBV13|TRBJ2-2
CASSSRDRADGELFF
TGTGCCAGCAGCTCCCGGGACAGGGCCGACGGGGAGCTGTTTTTT
>-|once|TRBV11-1|TRBJ2-3
CASSWGGPTDTQYF
TGTGCCAGCAGCTGGGGGGGCCCCACAGATACGCAGTATTTT
>-|-|TRBV18|TRBJ2-1
CASSPGQANEQFF
TGTGCCAGCTCACCAGGCCAAGCGAATGAGCAGTTCTTC
>-|once|TRBV30|TRBJ1-2
CAWSVGPKSYGYTF
TGTGCCTGGAGTGTTGGGCCGAAGAGCTATGGCTACACCTTC
>TRBD1|-|TRBV4-3|TRBJ1-4
CASSQLGDSNEKLFF
TGCGCCAGCAGCCAATTGGGGGACAGTAATGAAAAACTGTTTTTT
>-|-|TRBV4-3|TRBJ2-5
CASSQGEWLETQYF
TGCGCCAGCAGCCAAGGGGAGTGGTTGGAGACCCAGTACTTC
>TRBD1|-|TRBV7-3|TRBJ2-5
CASSDREGGTQYF
TGTGCCAGCAGCGACAGGGAAGGGGGGACCCAGTACTTC
>-|-|TRBV19|TRBJ1-4
CASTMRQLNEKLFF
TGTGCCAGTACCATGAGACAGCTAAATGAAAAACTGTTTTTT
>-|-|TRBV7-9|TRBJ2-1
CASSSELYNEQFF
TGTGCCAGCAGCTCGGAGCTTTACAATGAGCAGTTCTTC
>TRBD1|-|TRBV7-9|TRBJ1-5
CASSTQGMSNQPQHF
TGTGCCAGCAGCACACAGGGGATGAGCAATCAGCCCCAGCATTTT
>TRBD2|-|TRBV2|TRBJ2-7
CASSLAGVGSYEQYF
TGTGCCAGCAGTCTGGCGGGAGTAGGCTCCTACGAGCAGTACTTC
>-|-|TRBV21-1|TRBJ2-1
CASSKRGLDNEQFF
TGTGCCAGCAGCAAAAGGGGCCTAGACAATGAGCAGTTCTTC
>-|-|TRBV3-1/TRBV3-2|TRBJ1-1
CASSQGPPGVTEAFF
TGTGCCAGCAGCCAAGGGCCCCCAGGGGTCACTGAAGCTTTCTTT
>-|-|TRBV4-2|TRBJ2-1
CASSQGAASYNEQFF
TGTGCCAGCAGCCAAGGAGCGGCCTCCTACAATGAGCAGTTCTTC
>-|-|TRBV2|TRBJ2-2
CASRSRGNTGELFF
TGTGCCAGCAGGTCCAGGGGCAACACCGGGGAGCTGTTTTTT
>TRBD2|few|TRBV10-2|TRBJ2-2
CASTQAGDTGELFF
TGCGCCAGCACCCAAGCGGGGGACACCGGGGAGCTGTTTTTT
>TRBD1|-|TRBV7-9|TRBJ1-1
CASSFRQGASTEAFF
TGTGCCAGCAGCTTCCGACAGGGGGCGAGCACTGAAGCTTTCTTT
>TRBD2|-|TRBV5-1|TRBJ2-7
CASSWGRSGVTYEQYF
TGCGCCAGCAGCTGGGGTCGGAGCGGGGTCACCTACGAGCAGTACTTC
>TRBD1|-|TRBV7-9|TRBJ1-6
CASSFGTDNSPLHF
TGTGCCAGCAGCTTCGGGACAGATAATTCACCCCTCCACTTT